The 29 T cell receptor beta chains given below trace back to one sample, sequenced in a study of vaccination effects on CD4 cells after COVID-19. With the ViraFEST assay, the study expanded antigen-specific CD4+ T cells using viral peptide pools, then sequenced them. Culturing for around ten days preceded CD4+ T cell isolation. The person's infection with SARS-CoV-2, confirmed by PCR, took place between March and December 2020. Sequencing was performed with immunoSEQ multiplex PCR; in TCRdb, only in-frame clones are kept and a portion is missing. The data show nearly 45,000 clones, roughly four fifths seen once. These receptors have no identified antigens. The source material was CD4+ T cells from PBMCs cultured with a peptide pool, sampled before COVID-19 vaccination. Receptors originate from a human donor who had a prior SARS-CoV-2 infection.

J is TRBJ1-2 and V is TRBV7-6; 11 bases are a match to TRBD1. Trimming took 3 bases from V and 8 from J; bases not matched to a gene: 8. The V gene's germline CDR1 is SGHVS and CDR2 FNYEAQ. The CDR3 totals 15 residues. The CDR3 DNA sequence: TGTGCCAGCAGCTTGGCCGGGACAGGGGGTGGCGGCTACACCTTC. Residues: CASSLAGTGGGGYTF.

This clone has ten or more counts. The rearrangement uses TRBV7-3 and TRBJ2-2; 9 bases are a match to TRBD2. The CDR3 spans 16 residues. The junction had 3 bases not matched to a gene; V was cut back by 2 bases and J by 2 bases. Germline loops: CDR1 SGHTA, CDR2 FQGTGA. In DNA, the CDR3 is TGTGCCAGCAGCTTATTGGGACTAGCTAACACCGGGGAGCTGTTTTTT. This encodes CASSLLGLANTGELFF.

This clone showed up just once. The genes are TRBV5-1 and TRBJ2-5; D not resolved. V was pared by 0 bases and J by 5 bases, with 11 bases between. Per the germline V gene, CDR1 is SGHRS and CDR2 is YFSETQ. The CDR3 extends over 14 amino acids. The CDR3 here is CASSLGQFGETQYF. In nucleotides, the CDR3 is TGCGCCAGCAGCTTGGGGCAGTTCGGGGAGACCCAGTACTTC.

The CDR3 DNA is TGTGCCAGCAGCTTAGGGGTTGGGGGGGACTCCTACAATGAGCAGTTCTTC. Protein product: CASSLGVGGDSYNEQFF. The chain employs TRBV11-2 and TRBJ2-1, with TRBD2 matching 7 bases. Looked up from germline, CDR1 is SGHAT and CDR2 is FQNNGV. The V gene end was trimmed by 1 base and the J gene end by 0 bases; junction bases not matched to a gene: 6. The CDR3 consists of 17 residues. Combining the CDR3 with reference TRBV11-2 and TRBJ2-1 gives the whole variable domain EAGVAQSPRYKIIEKRQSVAFWCNPISGHATLYWYQQILGQGPKLLIQFQNNGVVDDSQLPKDRFSAERLKGVDSTLKIQPAKLEDSAVYLCASSLGVGGDSYNEQFFGPGTRLTVL.

V usage is TRBV7-3 and J usage is TRBJ1-3, with 7 nucleotides matching TRBD1. Germline-derived CDR1 and CDR2 are SGHTA and FQGTGA. The CDR3 contains 17 residues. V was clipped by 2 bases and J by 0 bases; unmatched bases: 7. As DNA, the CDR3 is TGTGCCAGCAGCTTACCCGACAGGGCGGTCTCTGGAAACACCATATATTTT. It specifies CASSLPDRAVSGNTIYF.

The chain combines TRBV19 with TRBJ2-6; D not certain. V was trimmed by 3 bases and J by 4 bases, leaving 10 bases between them. This CDR3 is built from 15 residues. Germline V lookup: CDR1 LNHDA, CDR2 SQIVND (reference sequence). The CDR3 region has the DNA TGTGCCAGTAGTATTTGGGTTGCCGGGGCCAACGTCCTGACTTTC. Encoded protein: CASSIWVAGANVLTF. Full variable domain (rest looked up from reference TRBV19 and TRBJ2-6): DGGITQSPKYLFRKEGQNVTLSCEQNLNHDAMYWYRQDPGQGLRLIYYSQIVNDFQKGDIAEGYSVSREKKESFPLTVTSAQKNPTAFYLCASSIWVAGANVLTFGAGSRLTVL.

The chain employs TRBV7-3 and TRBJ2-1; D may match TRBD1 or TRBD2 (6 bases each). V dropped 2 bases and J dropped 3 bases, with 11 bases sitting between them. Per germline, CDR1 SGHTA and CDR2 FQGTGA. The CDR3 extends over 15 amino acids. The CDR3 bases are TGTGCCAGCAGCTTAGTAGGGGGGCACTACAATGAGCAGTTCTTC. Translating it yields CASSLVGGHYNEQFF.

The chain carries TRBV6-2 or TRBV6-3 and TRBJ2-7; D uncertain. Germline lookup yields CDR1 MNHEY and CDR2 SVGEGT. Trimming pared 5 bases from V and 7 bases from J, leaving 9 bases between. There are 11 residues in the CDR3. CDR3 region: CASSQSREQYF. CDR3 in DNA: TGTGCCAGCAGTCAGTCGAGGGAGCAGTACTTC.

This clone has just a few counts. The J gene is TRBJ2-3, the V gene TRBV6-5; D uncertain. CDR1 is MNHEY and CDR2 is SVGAGI in the germline V gene. This CDR3 has 13 residues. V shed 1 base and J shed 3 bases, with 5 bases lying between them. CDR3 in DNA: TGTGCCAGCAGTTACTTCGGGACAGATACGCAGTATTTT. Translating it yields CASSYFGTDTQYF.

This clone came up a few times. The gene calls are TRBV12-5 and TRBJ2-1; no definite D call. Germline V gene sequence: CDR1 LGHNT, CDR2 FRNRAP. V was shortened by 8 bases and J by 0 bases, with 17 bases between the two germline ends. This CDR3 has 16 amino acids. The CDR3, as DNA: TGTGCTAGTTCGGGCCGGAACCGACGCTCCTACAATGAGCAGTTCTTC. Residues: CASSGRNRRSYNEQFF. The variable domain in full, with the rest retrieved from reference TRBV12-5 and TRBJ2-1, is DARVTQTPRHKVTEMGQEVTMRCQPILGHNTVFWYRQTMMQGLELLAYFRNRAPLDDSGMPKDRFSAEMPDATLATLKIQPSEPRDSAVYFCASSGRNRRSYNEQFFGPGTRLTVL.

CDR3 region: CASSEFGVTVNTEAFF. For the CDR3, the DNA is TGTGCCAGCAGTGAATTCGGGGTTACGGTTAACACTGAAGCTTTCTTT. The chain joins TRBV27 to TRBJ1-1; D is uncertain. With 5 bases removed from V and 2 bases from J, the gap between germline ends came to 18 bases. The length of the CDR3 is 16 residues. Germline assignment: CDR1 MNHEY and CDR2 SMNVEV (reference sequence).

V is TRBV5-8 and J is TRBJ1-2; D might be TRBD1 (6 bases). From germline, CDR1 is SGHTS and CDR2 YDEGEE. The CDR3 is 14 residues long. Trimming took off 1 base at V and 10 bases at J, with 17 bases between the two ends. The CDR3 reads CASSLFPDSNLYTF. The CDR3 nucleotides are TGTGCCAGCAGCTTGTTTCCGGACAGCAACCTCTACACCTTC. Looking up the rest from reference TRBV5-8 and TRBJ1-2 gives the full variable domain: EAGVTQSPTHLIKTRGQQATLRCSPISGHTSVYWYQQALGLGLQFLLWYDEGEERNRGNFPPRFSGRQFPNYSSELNVNALELEDSALYLCASSLFPDSNLYTFGSGTRLTVV.

The chain combines TRBV7-3 with TRBJ2-1; 10 nucleotides line up with TRBD2. In germline, CDR1 is SGHTA, CDR2 FQGTGA. CDR3 size: 18 residues. V shed 2 bases and J 0 bases; nucleotides not matched to a gene: 7. Here the CDR3 reads CASSLRTSGSTSYNEQFF. For the CDR3, the DNA is TGTGCCAGCAGCTTACGGACTAGCGGTAGTACCTCCTACAATGAGCAGTTCTTC. Combining the CDR3 with reference TRBV7-3 and TRBJ2-1 gives the whole variable domain GAGVSQTPSNKVTEKGKYVELRCDPISGHTALYWYRQSLGQGPEFLIYFQGTGAADDSGLPNDRFFAVRPEGSVSTLKIQRTERGDSAVYLCASSLRTSGSTSYNEQFFGPGTRLTVL.

This chain connects TRBV2 to TRBJ1-1, with 8 bases fitting TRBD1. The CDR3 covers 15 residues. Germline loops: CDR1 SNHLY, CDR2 FYNNEI. V lost 6 bases and J lost 7; bases outside the gene matches: 13. As DNA, the CDR3 is TGTGCCAGCAGATCCCGCGGACAGGGTCCGGGTGAAGCTTTCTTT. Protein product: CASRSRGQGPGEAFF.

The chain links TRBV5-4 to TRBJ1-4, with 8 bases aligning to TRBD1. V was pared by 4 bases and J by 4 bases, with 0 bases of the junction left unmatched. This CDR3 is 13 amino acids long. The germline V gene has CDR1 SGHNT and CDR2 YYREEE (reference sequence). The CDR3 sequence is CASSGQGNEKLFF. The CDR3 DNA sequence: TGTGCCAGCAGCGGACAGGGTAATGAAAAACTGTTTTTT.

The chain has TRBV4-3 and TRBJ2-1, with D uncertain. The germline V gene has CDR1 LGHNA and CDR2 YSLEER. The CDR3 spans 14 residues. V dropped 0 bases and J dropped 5 bases, with 8 bases sitting between them. CDR3 loop: CASSQDPRDNEQFF. The CDR3 region has the DNA TGCGCCAGCAGCCAAGATCCCCGGGACAATGAGCAGTTCTTC.

This clone has only one observation. The chain links TRBV19 to TRBJ2-3; D unclear. The germline V gene has CDR1 LNHDA and CDR2 SQIVND (reference sequence). V lost 3 bases, J lost 0 bases, and 7 bases lay in between. The CDR3 is made up of 14 amino acids. DNA for the CDR3: TGTGCCAGTAGTATTAAGCCTAGCACAGATACGCAGTATTTT. This codes for CASSIKPSTDTQYF.

V is TRBV18 and J is TRBJ2-2; maybe TRBD1 (5 bases). The ends were cut back, 4 bases at V and 1 base at J, with 7 bases in the middle. Germline lookup yields CDR1 KGHSH and CDR2 LQKENI. The length of the CDR3 is 14 residues. The chain's CDR3 is CASSRQQNTGELFF. The DNA for the CDR3 is TGTGCCAGCTCACGACAGCAGAACACCGGGGAGCTGTTTTTT. Full variable domain (rest looked up from reference TRBV18 and TRBJ2-2): NAGVMQNPRHLVRRRGQEARLRCSPMKGHSHVYWYRQLPEEGLKFMVYLQKENIIDESGMPKERFSAEFPKEGPSILRIQQVVRGDSAAYFCASSRQQNTGELFFGEGSRLTVL.

This rearrangement joins TRBV3-1 (or the pseudogene TRBV3-2) to TRBJ2-3; D remains unclear. The V end lost 3 bases, the J end lost 4 bases, and 11 bases lay between the germline ends. Per germline, CDR1 LGHDT and CDR2 YNNKEL (reference sequence). This CDR3 has 14 residues. The CDR3 sequence is CASSHLRYPDTQYF. The CDR3 nucleotides read TGTGCCAGCAGCCATCTGCGGTACCCAGATACGCAGTATTTT.

The chain is built from TRBV5-5 and TRBJ1-2; D is ambiguous. Trimming removed 0 bases from V and 5 bases from J, with 11 bases in between. CDR3 size: 14 residues. Germline V gene data show CDR1 as SGHKS and CDR2 as YYEKEE (reference sequence). The CDR3 coding sequence is TGTGCCAGCAGCTTGGCATGGGTTGCGTATGGCTACACCTTC. Translation gives CASSLAWVAYGYTF.

The DNA of the CDR3 is TGTGCCAGCAGCTTAGCCGGGACTAGCGGGATCTTGGGTTTAAAGACCCAGTACTTC. Translation: CASSLAGTSGILGLKTQYF. The genes are TRBV11-3 and TRBJ2-5; 13 bases align to TRBD2. CDR1 SGHNT and CDR2 YENEEA come from the germline V gene. The V segment lost 1 base and the J segment 6 bases; nucleotides outside the gene matches: 14. This CDR3 is built from 19 residues.

The chain uses TRBV4-3 and TRBJ2-7; 11 bases agree with TRBD1. The CDR3 runs to 15 residues. Germline assignment: CDR1 LGHNA and CDR2 YSLEER. J lost 4 bases, V lost 4 bases, and 6 bases had no gene match. The CDR3 nucleotides are TGCGCCAGCAGCCTAAGGACAGGGGGCGCGTACGAGCAGTACTTC. The encoded protein is CASSLRTGGAYEQYF.

The chain joins TRBV10-2 to TRBJ1-5; D is uncertain. Germline CDR1 reads WSHSY; CDR2 reads SAAADI. The CDR3 is made up of 15 amino acids. V lost 8 bases, J lost 5 bases, and 19 bases lay in between. CDR3 nucleotides: TGCGCCAGCCTCGACCCGGCCCGGCCGTATCAGCCCCAGCATTTT. Residues: CASLDPARPYQPQHF.

In this sample, this clone turned up a few times. The rearrangement uses TRBV4-2 and TRBJ2-1, with TRBD2 as a possible D gene (6 bases). V was cut by 0 bases and J by 4 bases, with 16 bases left in between. Per the germline V gene, CDR1 is LGHNA and CDR2 is YNFKEQ. The CDR3 is made up of 17 amino acids. CDR3 protein: CASSQDAGTGGYNEQFF. The CDR3 DNA follows: TGTGCCAGCAGCCAAGATGCCGGGACTGGAGGTTACAATGAGCAGTTCTTC.

The sample holds a few counts of this clone. The chain carries TRBV2 and TRBJ2-1; 7 positions match TRBD2. CDR1 and CDR2 from the germline V gene are SNHLY and FYNNEI. The CDR3 loop spans 10 amino acids. V dropped 10 bases and J dropped 9; count of bases not matched to a gene: 3. The CDR3 region is CATGGAEQFF. The DNA for the CDR3 is TGTGCCACGGGGGGAGCTGAGCAGTTCTTC.

The chain is built from TRBV7-3 and TRBJ2-2; the match to TRBD1 covers 10 bases. V lost 5 bases to trimming and J lost 7 bases; unmatched junction nucleotides: 7. The germline V gene encodes CDR1 SGHTA and CDR2 FQGTGA. The length of the CDR3 is 15 residues. CDR3 amino acids: CASSDRDRGVGELFF. As DNA, the CDR3 is TGTGCCAGCAGCGATCGGGACAGGGGTGTCGGGGAGCTGTTTTTT.

This clone was counted ten times or more. V gene TRBV27 combines with J gene TRBJ1-1; no definite D call. The CDR3 loop spans 15 amino acids. Trimming pared 4 bases from V and 5 bases from J, leaving 17 bases between. Germline CDR1 is MNHEY and CDR2 is SMNVEV (reference sequence). This chain's CDR3 is CASSSMEAGLTEAFF. In DNA, the CDR3 is TGTGCCAGCAGTTCTATGGAAGCAGGCTTAACTGAAGCTTTCTTT.

Only a few counts were recorded for this clone. This rearrangement joins TRBV2 to TRBJ1-1, with D possibly matching TRBD1 (5 bases). CDR3 size: 14 residues. Trimming shortened V by 4 bases and J by 3 bases, and 12 bases separated the two germline ends. Germline values: CDR1 SNHLY, CDR2 FYNNEI. This chain's CDR3 is CASSAAGGDTEAFF. For the CDR3, the DNA is TGTGCCAGCAGTGCGGCGGGAGGGGACACTGAAGCTTTCTTT.

This clone has a single count. The chain is built from TRBV7-9 and TRBJ2-2, with TRBD2 identical over 9 bases. The CDR3 contains 18 residues. The V and J ends lost 1 base and 6 bases, in that order; junction bases with no gene match: 12. Germline CDR1 is SEHNR and CDR2 is FQNEAQ (reference sequence). The CDR3 region is CASSLVWREGLGAGELFF. Here the CDR3 DNA reads TGTGCCAGCAGCTTAGTCTGGCGGGAGGGCCTCGGGGCCGGGGAGCTGTTTTTT.